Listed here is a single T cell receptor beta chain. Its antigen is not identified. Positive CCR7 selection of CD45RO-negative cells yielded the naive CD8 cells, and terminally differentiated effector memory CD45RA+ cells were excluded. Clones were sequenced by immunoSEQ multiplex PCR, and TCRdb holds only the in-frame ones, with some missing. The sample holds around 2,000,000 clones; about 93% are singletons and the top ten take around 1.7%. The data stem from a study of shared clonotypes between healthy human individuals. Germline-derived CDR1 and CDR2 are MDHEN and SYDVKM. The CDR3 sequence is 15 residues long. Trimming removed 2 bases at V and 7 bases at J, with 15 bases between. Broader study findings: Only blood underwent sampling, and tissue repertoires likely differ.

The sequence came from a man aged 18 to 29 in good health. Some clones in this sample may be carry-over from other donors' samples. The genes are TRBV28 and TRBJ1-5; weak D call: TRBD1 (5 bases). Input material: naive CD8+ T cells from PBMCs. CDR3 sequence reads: CASSLPRQGNQPQHF. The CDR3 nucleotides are TGTGCCAGCAGTTTACCCCGGCAGGGAAACCAGCCCCAGCATTTT.